This note documents a single T cell receptor beta chain sequence. This record comes from a study of blood T cell repertoires in COVID-19. About the study: Collection of acute and convalescent COVID-19 samples took place in the United States, Italy and Spain. Sources were T cells, B-cell-depleted T cells, or PBMCs; the material itself was cDNA or gDNA.

Original handling: Cell counts per sample came from amplifying reference gene primers. Some clones are missing from TCRdb's copy, which holds only in-frame ones; the method was immunoSEQ multiplex PCR. V and J calls and clone size are copied from that table; D and trimming were computed from the DNA. The profile shows about 170,000 clones, around 74% of them singletons. V lost 7 bases and J lost 5; bases outside the gene matches: 8. Germline loops: CDR1 SQVTM, CDR2 ANQGSEA. The CDR3 consists of 13 residues. V and J are TRBV29-1 and TRBJ2-7, with TRBD2 matching over 10 bases. Sequences were obtained from peripheral blood. This receptor was identified in a woman of 80 years or more with acute or convalescent COVID-19. The chain's CDR3 is CSAGTSERNEQYF. Written as DNA, the CDR3 is TGCAGCGCCGGGACTAGCGAGAGGAACGAGCAGTACTTC.